What follows are 5 T cell receptor beta chains derived from one specimen sequenced in a study of early T cells in non-severe SARS-CoV-2 infection. TCRdb reanalysed the 5' RACE reads using MiXCR and keeps one entry per CDR3 protein. The table lists 85,000 to 100,000 distinct CDR3 sequences, 11% of them singletons. The material sequenced was whole blood. The source of these receptors is an adult who was a healthcare worker with PCR-confirmed SARS-CoV-2 infection or an uninfected control (not recorded which).

This clonotype has at least ten counts. The V and J genes are TRBV5-1 and TRBJ1-5; a possible D gene is TRBD1 (5 bases). V lost 0 bases to trimming and J lost 6 bases, with 13 bases between them. The CDR3 is 15 amino acids. Germline CDR1 reads SGHRS; CDR2 reads YFSETQ. This CDR3 reads CASSLDGGSVQPQHF. In DNA form, the CDR3 reads TGCGCCAGCAGCTTGGACGGGGGTAGCGTTCAGCCCCAGCATTTT. Filled out from reference TRBV5-1 and TRBJ1-5, the complete variable domain reads KAGVTQTPRYLIKTRGQQVTLSCSPISGHRSVSWYQQTPGQGLQFLFEYFSETQRNKGNFPGRFSGRQFSNSRSEMNVSTLELGDSALYLCASSLDGGSVQPQHFGDGTRLSIL.

This clonotype was picked up many times. This chain uses TRBV7-2 with TRBJ2-4, with D possibly being TRBD2 (5 bases). The CDR3 totals 16 residues. Between the trimmed V and J ends, which lost 2 bases and 8 bases, there was a span of 19 bases. Germline CDR1 SGHTA, CDR2 FQGNSA. For the CDR3, the DNA is TGTGCCAGCAGCTTACCCCCCCCCGGGGTTATAGACATTCAGTACTTC. This encodes CASSLPPPGVIDIQYF.

The chain couples TRBV7-2 to TRBJ1-1; D unresolved. Germline values: CDR1 SGHTA, CDR2 FQGNSA. The V end was cut by 5 bases, the J end by 8 bases, with 9 bases between. This CDR3 has 11 amino acids. The CDR3 here is CASSPAWEAFF. The CDR3 DNA sequence: TGTGCCAGCAGCCCCGCCTGGGAAGCTTTCTTT.

This clonotype was recorded at least ten times. This rearrangement joins TRBV12-3 or TRBV12-4 to TRBJ1-5; D is uncertain. The CDR3 is 14 amino acids. The germline V and J ends were trimmed by 1 base and 3 bases, with 7 bases remaining between them. CDR3 sequence reads: CASSLGHTNQPQHF. CDR3 sequence (DNA): TGTGCCAGCAGTTTAGGGCACACCAATCAGCCCCAGCATTTT.

This clonotype was detected a few times. The rearrangement uses TRBV21-1 and TRBJ2-6; TRBD1, the table's D call, lacks a check against the DNA. TRBV21-1 is listed as a pseudogene. The CDR3 totals 15 residues. Here the CDR3 DNA reads TGTGCCAGCACCTACCCGAGGTCCCGAGACAACGTCCTGACTTTC. Its translation is CASTYPRSRDNVLTF.